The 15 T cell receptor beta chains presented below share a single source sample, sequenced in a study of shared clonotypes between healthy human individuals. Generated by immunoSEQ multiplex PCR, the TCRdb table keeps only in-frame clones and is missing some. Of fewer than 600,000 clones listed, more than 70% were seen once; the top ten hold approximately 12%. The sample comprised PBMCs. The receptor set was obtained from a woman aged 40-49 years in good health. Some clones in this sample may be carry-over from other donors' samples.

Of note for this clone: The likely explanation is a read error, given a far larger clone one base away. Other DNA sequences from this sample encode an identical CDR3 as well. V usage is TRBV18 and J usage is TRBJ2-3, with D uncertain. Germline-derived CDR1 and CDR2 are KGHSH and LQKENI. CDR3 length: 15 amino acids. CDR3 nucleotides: TGCGCCAGCTCACCAATCGTACACACCACAGATACGCAGTATTTT. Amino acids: CASSPIVHTTDTQYF.

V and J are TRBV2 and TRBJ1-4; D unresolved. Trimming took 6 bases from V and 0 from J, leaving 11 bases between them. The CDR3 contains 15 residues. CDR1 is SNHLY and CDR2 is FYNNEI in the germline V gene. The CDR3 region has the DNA TGTGCCAGCAGGGCCCACGGTGCAACTAATGAAAAACTGTTTTTT. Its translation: CASRAHGATNEKLFF.

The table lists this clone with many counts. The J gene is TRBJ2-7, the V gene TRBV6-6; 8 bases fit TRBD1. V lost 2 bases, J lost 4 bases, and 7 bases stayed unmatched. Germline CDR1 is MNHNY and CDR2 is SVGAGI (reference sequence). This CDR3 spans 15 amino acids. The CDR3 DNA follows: TGTGCCAGCAGTTACGCGGGGACAGGACTATACGAGCAGTACTTC. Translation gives CASSYAGTGLYEQYF.

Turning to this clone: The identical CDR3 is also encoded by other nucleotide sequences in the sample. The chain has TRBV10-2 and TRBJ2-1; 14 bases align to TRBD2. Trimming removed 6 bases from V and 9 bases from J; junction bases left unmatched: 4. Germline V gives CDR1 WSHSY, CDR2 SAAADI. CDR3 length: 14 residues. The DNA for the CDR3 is TGCGCCAGCAGGACTAGCGGGAGGGCCAGTGAGCAGTTCTTC. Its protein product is CASRTSGRASEQFF.

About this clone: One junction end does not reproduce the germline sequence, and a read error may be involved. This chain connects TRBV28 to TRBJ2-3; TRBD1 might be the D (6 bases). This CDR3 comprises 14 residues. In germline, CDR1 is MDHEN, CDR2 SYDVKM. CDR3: CAGRGSSSTDTQYF. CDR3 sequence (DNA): TGTGCCGGCAGGGGCTCATCTAGCACAGATACGCAGTATTTT.

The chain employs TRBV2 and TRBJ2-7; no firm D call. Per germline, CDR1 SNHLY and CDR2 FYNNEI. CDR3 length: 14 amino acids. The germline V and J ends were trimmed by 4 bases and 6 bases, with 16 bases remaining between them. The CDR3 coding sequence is TGTGCCAGCAGTGGAGTGCGACATCGTTTCGAGCAGTACTTC. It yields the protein CASSGVRHRFEQYF.

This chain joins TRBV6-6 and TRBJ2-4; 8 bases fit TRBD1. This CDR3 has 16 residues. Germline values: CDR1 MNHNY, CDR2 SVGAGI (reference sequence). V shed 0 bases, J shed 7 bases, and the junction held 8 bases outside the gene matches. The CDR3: CASSYSGTGTGNIQYF. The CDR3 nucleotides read TGTGCCAGCAGTTACTCGGGGACAGGAACCGGGAACATTCAGTACTTC.

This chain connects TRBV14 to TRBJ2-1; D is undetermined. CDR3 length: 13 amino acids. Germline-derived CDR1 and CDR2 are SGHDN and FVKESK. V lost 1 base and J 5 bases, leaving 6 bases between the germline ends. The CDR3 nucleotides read TGTGCCAGCAGCCAAGGCAGGCACAATGAGCAGTTCTTC. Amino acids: CASSQGRHNEQFF. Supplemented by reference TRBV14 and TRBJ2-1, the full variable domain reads EAGVTQFPSHSVIEKGQTVTLRCDPISGHDNLYWYRRVMGKEIKFLLHFVKESKQDESGMPNNRFLAERTGGTYSTLKVQPAELEDSGVYFCASSQGRHNEQFFGPGTRLTVL.

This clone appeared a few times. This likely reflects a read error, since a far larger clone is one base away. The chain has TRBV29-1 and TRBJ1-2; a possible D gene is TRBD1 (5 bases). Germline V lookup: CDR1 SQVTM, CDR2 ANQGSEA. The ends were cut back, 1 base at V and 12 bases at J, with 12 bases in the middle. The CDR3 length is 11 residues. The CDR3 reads CSVEVEQGHTF. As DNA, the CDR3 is TGCAGCGTTGAAGTTGAGCAGGGCCACACCTTC.

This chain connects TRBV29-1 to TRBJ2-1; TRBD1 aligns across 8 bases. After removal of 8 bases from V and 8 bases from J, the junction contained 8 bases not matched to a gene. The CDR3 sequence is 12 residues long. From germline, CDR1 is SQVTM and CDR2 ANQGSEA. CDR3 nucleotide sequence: TGCAGCACCGGACAGGGCGGGTATGAGCAGTTCTTC. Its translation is CSTGQGGYEQFF.

The CDR3 is CSVAPTGGRSDTQYF. DNA of the CDR3: TGCAGCGTTGCCCCGACAGGGGGCAGGTCAGATACGCAGTATTTT. The V call is TRBV29-1, the J call TRBJ2-3, with 10 positions matching TRBD1. The germline V gene encodes CDR1 SQVTM and CDR2 ANQGSEA. CDR3 length: 15 amino acids. Trimming took 4 bases from V and 4 from J; bases not matched to a gene: 8.

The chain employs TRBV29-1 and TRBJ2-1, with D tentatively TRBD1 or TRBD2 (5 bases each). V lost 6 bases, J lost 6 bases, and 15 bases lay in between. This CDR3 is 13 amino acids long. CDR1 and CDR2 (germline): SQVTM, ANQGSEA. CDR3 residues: CSVGPSGTNEQFF. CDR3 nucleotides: TGCAGCGTGGGTCCTTCTGGGACCAATGAGCAGTTCTTC.

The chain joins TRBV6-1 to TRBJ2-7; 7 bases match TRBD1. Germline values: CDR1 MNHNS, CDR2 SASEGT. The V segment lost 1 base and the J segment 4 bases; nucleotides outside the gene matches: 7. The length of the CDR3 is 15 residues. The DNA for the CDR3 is TGTGCCAGCAGTGAAGGGTGGCAGGGGGAATACGAGCAGTACTTC. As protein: CASSEGWQGEYEQYF.

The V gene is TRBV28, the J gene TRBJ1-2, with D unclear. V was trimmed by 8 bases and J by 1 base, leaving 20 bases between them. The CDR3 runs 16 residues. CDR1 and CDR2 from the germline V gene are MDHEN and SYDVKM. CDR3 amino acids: CASGRSRPTVNYGYTF. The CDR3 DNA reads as TGTGCCAGCGGTAGGTCCAGGCCGACCGTTAACTATGGCTACACCTTC.

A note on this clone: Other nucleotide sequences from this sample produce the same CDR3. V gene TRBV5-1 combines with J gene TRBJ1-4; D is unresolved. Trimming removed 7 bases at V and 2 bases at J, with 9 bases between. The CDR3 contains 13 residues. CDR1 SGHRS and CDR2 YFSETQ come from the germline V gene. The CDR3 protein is CASRRETNEKLFF. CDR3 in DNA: TGCGCCAGCCGAAGGGAGACTAATGAAAAACTGTTTTTT.